The 4 T cell receptor beta chains presented below share a single source sample, sequenced in a study of Ad26.COV2.S vaccination and SARS-CoV-2 variants. As to treatment: 15 to 20 received Ad26.COV2.S at low or high dose, single or two shots; about 5 received placebo; per-sample allocation not given. The samples date from day 63 after the first vaccine or placebo injection. Sequenced by immunoSEQ multiplex PCR; TCRdb stores in-frame clones only, minus some. The sample yields around 400,000 clones, approximately 90% seen once. Sample: peripheral blood, taken in a trial of Ad26.COV2.S vaccine versus placebo. These receptors were collected from a person between 18 and 65 years old who received the Ad26.COV2.S COVID-19 vaccine or a placebo.

The chain employs TRBV18 and TRBJ2-2, with D unclear. Germline lookup yields CDR1 KGHSH and CDR2 LQKENI. V lost 0 bases to trimming and J lost 6 bases, with 11 bases between them. This CDR3 region has 15 residues. The chain's CDR3 is CASSPPVRGPGELFF. CDR3 in DNA: TGTGCCAGCTCACCACCAGTGCGTGGTCCCGGGGAGCTGTTTTTT.

The V gene is TRBV18, the J gene TRBJ2-1, with D maybe TRBD1 (5 bases). This CDR3 region has 14 residues. The V gene lost 5 bases and the J gene lost 7 bases, with 15 bases spanning the gap. CDR1 is KGHSH, CDR2 LQKENI, per germline. CDR3 sequence (DNA): TGTGCCAGCTCAGGAAGACAGAGTTGGAATGAGCAGTTCTTC. Amino acids: CASSGRQSWNEQFF.

The chain uses TRBV5-1 and TRBJ2-7, with 9 bases fitting TRBD1. Per germline, CDR1 SGHRS and CDR2 YFSETQ. Trimming cost V 4 bases and J 3 bases; bases outside gene matches: 5. The CDR3 covers 14 residues. The CDR3 DNA reads as TGCGCCAGCAGCGGGGGACAGGGCGGCTACGAGCAGTACTTC. Protein sequence: CASSGGQGGYEQYF.

This rearrangement joins TRBV28 to TRBJ1-2, with unresolved D. The CDR3 runs to 13 residues. CDR1 MDHEN and CDR2 SYDVKM come from the germline V gene. V was cut by 6 bases and J by 1 base, with 9 bases left in between. The CDR3 DNA reads TGTGCCAGCAGCCAGGACGTTAACTATGGCTACACCTTC. Protein product: CASSQDVNYGYTF.